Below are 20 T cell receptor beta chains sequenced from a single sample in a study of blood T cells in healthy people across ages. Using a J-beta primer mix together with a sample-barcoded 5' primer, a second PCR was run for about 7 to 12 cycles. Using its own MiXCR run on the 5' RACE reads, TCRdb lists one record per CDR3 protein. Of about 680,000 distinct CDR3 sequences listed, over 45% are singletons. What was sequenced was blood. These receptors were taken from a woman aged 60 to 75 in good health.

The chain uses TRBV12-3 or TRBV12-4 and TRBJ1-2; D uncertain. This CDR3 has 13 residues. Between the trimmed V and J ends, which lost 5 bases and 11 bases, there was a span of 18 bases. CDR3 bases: TGTGCCAGCAGTCCTCGCGTTAGGACCGATTACACCTTC. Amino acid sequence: CASSPRVRTDYTF.

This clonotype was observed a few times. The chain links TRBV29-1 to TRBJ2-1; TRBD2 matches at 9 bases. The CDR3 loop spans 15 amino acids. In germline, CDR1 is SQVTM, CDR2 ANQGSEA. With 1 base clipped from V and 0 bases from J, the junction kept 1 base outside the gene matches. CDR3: CSVEGGGGSYNEQFF. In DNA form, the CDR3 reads TGCAGCGTTGAAGGCGGGGGGGGCTCCTACAATGAGCAGTTCTTC.

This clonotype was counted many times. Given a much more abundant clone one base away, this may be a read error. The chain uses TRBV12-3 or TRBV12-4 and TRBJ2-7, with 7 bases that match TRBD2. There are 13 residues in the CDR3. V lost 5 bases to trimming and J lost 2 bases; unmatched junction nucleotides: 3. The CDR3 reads CASSVGLAYEQYF. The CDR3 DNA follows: TGTGCCAGCAGTGTTGGACTAGCCTACGAGCAGTACTTC.

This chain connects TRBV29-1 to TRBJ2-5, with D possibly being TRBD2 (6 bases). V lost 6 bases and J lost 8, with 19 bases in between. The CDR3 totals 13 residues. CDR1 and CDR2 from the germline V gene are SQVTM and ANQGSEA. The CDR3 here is CSVGRAGSQTQYF. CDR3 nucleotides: TGCAGCGTGGGACGAGCGGGTAGTCAAACCCAGTACTTC.

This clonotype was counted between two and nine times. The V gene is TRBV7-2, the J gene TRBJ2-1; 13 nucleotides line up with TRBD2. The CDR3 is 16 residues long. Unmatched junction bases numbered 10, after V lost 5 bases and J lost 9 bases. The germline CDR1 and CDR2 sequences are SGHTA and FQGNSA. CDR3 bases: TGTGCCAGCAGCCAGGGACTAGCGGGATCGACGGTTGAGCAGTTCTTC. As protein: CASSQGLAGSTVEQFF.

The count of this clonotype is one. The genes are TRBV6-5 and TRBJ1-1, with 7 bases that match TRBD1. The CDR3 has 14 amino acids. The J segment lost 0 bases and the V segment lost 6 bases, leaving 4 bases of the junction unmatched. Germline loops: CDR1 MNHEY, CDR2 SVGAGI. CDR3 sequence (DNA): TGTGCCAGCAGCCGTGGACAGGTGAACACTGAAGCTTTCTTT. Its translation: CASSRGQVNTEAFF.

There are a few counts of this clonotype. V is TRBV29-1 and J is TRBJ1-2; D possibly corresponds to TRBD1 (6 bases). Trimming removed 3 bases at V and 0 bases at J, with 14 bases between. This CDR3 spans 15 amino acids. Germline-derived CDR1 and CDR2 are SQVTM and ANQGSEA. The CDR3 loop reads CSVDRGTSANYGYTF. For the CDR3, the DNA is TGCAGCGTTGACAGGGGTACTTCGGCTAACTATGGCTACACCTTC.

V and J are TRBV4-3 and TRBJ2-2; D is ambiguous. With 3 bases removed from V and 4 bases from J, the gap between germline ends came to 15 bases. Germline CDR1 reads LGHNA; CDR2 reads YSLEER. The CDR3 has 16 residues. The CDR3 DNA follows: TGCGCCAGCAGCCAGGCAGACTCATCTCGCACCGGGGAGCTGTTTTTT. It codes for CASSQADSSRTGELFF.

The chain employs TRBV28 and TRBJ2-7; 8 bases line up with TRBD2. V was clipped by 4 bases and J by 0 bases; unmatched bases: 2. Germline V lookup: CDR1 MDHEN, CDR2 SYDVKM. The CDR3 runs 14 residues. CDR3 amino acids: CASSSGGLSYEQYF. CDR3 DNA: TGTGCCAGCAGTTCGGGGGGGCTCTCCTACGAGCAGTACTTC.

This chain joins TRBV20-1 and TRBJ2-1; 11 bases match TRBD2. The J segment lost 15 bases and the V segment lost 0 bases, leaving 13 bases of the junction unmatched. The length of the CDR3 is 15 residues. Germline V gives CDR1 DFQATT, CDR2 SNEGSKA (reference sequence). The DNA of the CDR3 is TGCAGTGCTAGAGATCCAATAGCTAGCGGGAGGTGGGCGTTCTTC. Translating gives CSARDPIASGRWAFF.

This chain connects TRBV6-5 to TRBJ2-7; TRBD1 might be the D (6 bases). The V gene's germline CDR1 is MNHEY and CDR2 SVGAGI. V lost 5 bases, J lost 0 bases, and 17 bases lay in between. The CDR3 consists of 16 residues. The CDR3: CASSPSTGMSSYEQYF. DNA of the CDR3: TGTGCCAGCAGTCCCTCAACAGGGATGAGCTCCTACGAGCAGTACTTC.

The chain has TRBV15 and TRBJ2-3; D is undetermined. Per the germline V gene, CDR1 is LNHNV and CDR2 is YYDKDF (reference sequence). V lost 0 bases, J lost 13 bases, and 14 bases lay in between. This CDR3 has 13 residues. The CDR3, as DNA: TGTGCCACCAGCAGAGATCTCGCGACGTCCAAGTATTTT. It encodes CATSRDLATSKYF. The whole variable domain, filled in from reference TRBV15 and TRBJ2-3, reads DAMVIQNPRYQVTQFGKPVTLSCSQTLNHNVMYWYQQKSSQAPKLLFHYYDKDFNNEADTPDNFQSRRPNTSFCFLDIRSPGLGDTAMYLCATSRDLATSKYFGPGTRLTVL.

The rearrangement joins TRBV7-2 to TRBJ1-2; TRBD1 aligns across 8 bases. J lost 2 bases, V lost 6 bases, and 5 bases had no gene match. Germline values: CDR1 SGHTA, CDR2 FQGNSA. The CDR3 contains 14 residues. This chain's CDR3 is CASRTRQGNYGYTF. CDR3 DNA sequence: TGTGCCAGCAGGACCAGACAGGGGAACTATGGCTACACCTTC.

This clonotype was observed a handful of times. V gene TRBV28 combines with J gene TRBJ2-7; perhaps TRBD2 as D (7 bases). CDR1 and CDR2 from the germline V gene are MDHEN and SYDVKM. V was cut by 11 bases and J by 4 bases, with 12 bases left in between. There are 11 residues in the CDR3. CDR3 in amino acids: CAGGGRYEQYF. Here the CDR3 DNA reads TGTGCCGGGGGGGGCAGGTACGAGCAGTACTTC.

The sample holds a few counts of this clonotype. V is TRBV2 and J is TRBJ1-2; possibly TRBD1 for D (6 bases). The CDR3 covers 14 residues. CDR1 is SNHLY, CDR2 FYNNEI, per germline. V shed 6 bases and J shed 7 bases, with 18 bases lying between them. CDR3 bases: TGTGCCAGCAGGGTGTATACGGGGGCGGCTGGCTACACCTTC. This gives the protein CASRVYTGAAGYTF.

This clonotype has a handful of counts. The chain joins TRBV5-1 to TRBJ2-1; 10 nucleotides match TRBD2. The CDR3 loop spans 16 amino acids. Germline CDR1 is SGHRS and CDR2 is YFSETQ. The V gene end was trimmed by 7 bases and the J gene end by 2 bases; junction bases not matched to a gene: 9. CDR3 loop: CASARLAGGTYNEQFF. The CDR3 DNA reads TGCGCCAGCGCCAGACTAGCGGGTGGCACCTACAATGAGCAGTTCTTC.

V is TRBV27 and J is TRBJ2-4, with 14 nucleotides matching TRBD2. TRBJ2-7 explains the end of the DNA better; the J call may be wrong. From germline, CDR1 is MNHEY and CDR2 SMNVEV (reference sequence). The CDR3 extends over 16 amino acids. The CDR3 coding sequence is TGTGCCAGCAGTTCCGGGACTAGCGGGAGAGTCAACGAGCAGTACTTC. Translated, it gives CASSSGTSGRVNEQYF.

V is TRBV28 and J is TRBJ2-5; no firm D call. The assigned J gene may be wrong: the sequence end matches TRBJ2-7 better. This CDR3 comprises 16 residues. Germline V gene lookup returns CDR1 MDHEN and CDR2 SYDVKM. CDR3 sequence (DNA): TGTGCCAGCAGTTTGTCAAGCTCACCCCACTACTACGAGCAGTACTTC. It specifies CASSLSSSPHYYEQYF.

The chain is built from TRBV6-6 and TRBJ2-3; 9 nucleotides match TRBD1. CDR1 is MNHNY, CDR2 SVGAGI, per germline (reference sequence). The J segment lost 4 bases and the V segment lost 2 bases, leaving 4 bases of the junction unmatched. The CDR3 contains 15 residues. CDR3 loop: CASSYARTGADTQYF. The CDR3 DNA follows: TGTGCCAGCAGTTACGCAAGGACAGGGGCAGATACGCAGTATTTT.

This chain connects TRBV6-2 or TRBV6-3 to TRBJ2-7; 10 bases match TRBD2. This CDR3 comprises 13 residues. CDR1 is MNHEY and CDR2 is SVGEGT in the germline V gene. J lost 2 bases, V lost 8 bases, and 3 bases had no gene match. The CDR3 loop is CASGTSGAYEQYF. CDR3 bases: TGTGCCAGCGGCACTAGCGGGGCCTACGAGCAGTACTTC.